This T cell receptor (beta chain) emerged from a study of beta chain features in type 1 diabetes. At the level of the study: Examination covered around 98 million sorted cells spanning all samples.

Investigators reverse transcribed all isolated RNA, so they sequenced expressed TCRB transcripts. Samples of naive, central memory and regulatory T cells yielded a mean of about 3.57 million reads. Repertoires were generated with immunoSEQ multiplex PCR, while TCRdb's copy carries only in-frame clones and drops some. The sample has roughly 240,000 clones; roughly 15% are singletons. Trimming cost V 4 bases and J 2 bases; bases outside gene matches: 5. Germline assignment: CDR1 SGHTA and CDR2 FQGNSA. The CDR3 runs to 14 residues. The sequenced material came from naive CD4+ T cells from blood. This chain uses TRBV7-2 with TRBJ2-7; TRBD2 matches 7 bases. The receptor was isolated from a woman in her thirties or forties in good health. Written as DNA, the CDR3 is TGTGCCAGCAGCTCTAGCGGTGCGACCTACGAGCAGTACTTC. Protein product: CASSSSGATYEQYF.